Listed below are T cell receptor beta chains from one sample, sequenced in a study of T-cell memory formation after mild COVID-19. TCRdb re-derived calls from the 5' RACE reads in MiXCR, one entry per CDR3 protein. The repertoire has about 270,000 distinct CDR3 sequences, more than 15% of them found once; the top ten carry about 23%. The sample consisted of PBMCs or a T cell subset sorted from them (not recorded which). The receptor set was obtained from a man in his late teens or twenties who had mild COVID-19 (a few samples of this study predate the infection). Cell type and time point are not known. CDR3s include the opening cysteine and the closing phenylalanine or tryptophan. The D gene is left open where the match is weak. Rows may omit the clone size; those that give it use once, few, many or a size class.

j_gene,abundance,d_gene,v_gene,CDR3aa,CDR3nt
TRBJ1-1,-,-,TRBV29-1,CSIGVPTEAFF,TGCAGCATAGGAGTCCCAACTGAAGCTTTCTTT
TRBJ2-3,many,TRBD2,TRBV7-2,CASSLLAGGPTDTQYF,TGTGCCAGCAGCTTACTAGCGGGGGGACCCACAGATACGCAGTATTTT
TRBJ2-4,-,TRBD1,TRBV5-6,CASSIGTEIAKNIQYF,TGTGCCAGCAGCATAGGGACAGAAATAGCCAAAAACATTCAGTACTTC
TRBJ2-5,-,-,TRBV7-2,CASSLPDRRQTQYF,TGTGCCAGCAGCTTACCCGACAGGAGGCAGACCCAGTACTTC
TRBJ2-3,-,-,TRBV7-9,CASSVNRGLAGKTDTQYF,TGTGCCAGCAGCGTAAATAGGGGGTTGGCGGGGAAGACAGATACGCAGTATTTT
TRBJ1-4,-,-,TRBV4-3,CASSQDQGTNEKLFF,TGCGCCAGCAGCCAAGATCAGGGAACTAATGAAAAACTGTTTTTT
TRBJ2-5,-,-,TRBV6-5,CASRHRAPETQYF,TGTGCCAGCAGGCACAGGGCCCCAGAGACCCAGTACTTC
TRBJ1-1,once,-,TRBV6-5,CASSFAGAAAEAFF,TGTGCCAGCAGTTTCGCAGGGGCAGCCGCTGAAGCTTTCTTT
TRBJ1-5,few,-,TRBV5-1,CASSPPGPCNQPQHF,TGCGCCAGCAGCCCACCGGGCCCTTGCAATCAGCCCCAGCATTTT
TRBJ2-1,few,TRBD1,TRBV5-5,CASSTGQGPFLSYNEQFF,TGTGCCAGCAGCACGGGACAGGGGCCCTTCCTCTCCTACAATGAGCAGTTCTTC
TRBJ1-5,-,TRBD1,TRBV7-2,CASSLGTGYGQPQHF,TGTGCCAGCAGCTTAGGGACAGGGTATGGACAGCCCCAGCATTTT